The 7 T cell receptor beta chains presented below share a single source sample, sequenced in a study of T-cell memory formation after mild COVID-19. TCRdb called the 5' RACE reads again in MiXCR, with one record for every CDR3 protein. Of about 400,000 distinct CDR3 sequences listed, more than 20% were seen once; the top ten hold about an eighth. Sequencing was performed on PBMCs or a T cell subset sorted from them (not recorded which). These receptors all come from an adult woman who had mild COVID-19 (a few samples of this study predate the infection). Cell type and time point are not known.

This clonotype came up once. The chain uses TRBV5-1 and TRBJ2-5, with D perhaps TRBD2 (6 bases). The CDR3 length is 15 residues. Germline V CDR1 and CDR2: SGHRS, YFSETQ. V was shortened by 0 bases and J by 4 bases, with 13 bases between the two germline ends. CDR3 in amino acids: CASSLDGGKGETQYF. The CDR3 DNA follows: TGCGCCAGCAGCTTGGATGGGGGGAAAGGAGAGACCCAGTACTTC.

The chain links TRBV12-3 or TRBV12-4 to TRBJ2-7; 8 bases agree with TRBD2. The V gene end was trimmed by 3 bases and the J gene end by 9 bases; junction bases not matched to a gene: 4. The CDR3 contains 12 residues. The CDR3 loop is CASSLGSGTQYF. DNA for the CDR3: TGTGCCAGCAGTTTGGGTAGCGGGACGCAGTACTTC.

V is TRBV4-3 and J is TRBJ1-1; TRBD1 might be the D (6 bases). The ends were cut back, 0 bases at V and 14 bases at J, with 19 bases in the middle. Germline loops: CDR1 LGHNA, CDR2 YSLEER. The CDR3 has 14 residues. CDR3 DNA sequence: TGCGCCAGCAGCCAAGATAGGGGGGGAGTTCTCCTATTCTTT. Translated, it gives CASSQDRGGVLLFF.

In this sample, this clonotype turned up a few times. This sequence joins TRBV5-1 and TRBJ1-1; D gene unclear. The CDR3 sequence is 12 residues long. V was pared by 4 bases and J by 7 bases, with 11 bases between. CDR1 and CDR2 (germline): SGHRS, YFSETQ. CDR3 coding DNA: TGCGCCAGCAGCCGGATGGGGTTTGAAGCTTTCTTT. It codes for CASSRMGFEAFF.

This clonotype was seen a few times. V gene TRBV9 combines with J gene TRBJ1-4, with D perhaps TRBD1 (6 bases). Germline V gene sequence: CDR1 SGDLS, CDR2 YYNGEE. Deletions cut 2 bases from V and 4 bases from J, with 12 bases between. CDR3 length equals 15 residues. The CDR3 region has the DNA TGTGCCAGCAGCGTCGGGGACATAGATAATGAAAAACTGTTTTTT. It is translated as CASSVGDIDNEKLFF.

This clonotype has just a few counts. The chain carries TRBV7-2 and TRBJ2-4; 12 nucleotides line up with TRBD1. There are 15 residues in the CDR3. V lost 0 bases and J lost 15; bases outside the gene matches: 9. CDR1 and CDR2 from the germline V gene are SGHTA and FQGNSA. In nucleotides, the CDR3 is TGTGCCAGCAGCTTAGCGGGGGGACAGGGGGCTGTTGGGTACTTC. The encoded protein is CASSLAGGQGAVGYF.

This clonotype was picked up many times. The chain employs TRBV1 and TRBJ1-6. TRBV1 is flagged as a pseudogene. The CDR3 runs to 17 residues. The chain's CDR3 is CTSSQVSKARVIGTLHF. In DNA form, the CDR3 reads TGCACCAGCAGCCAAGTTAGTAAGGCCCGGGTAATCGGGACCCTCCACTTT.